This TCR beta chain was identified in a study of CD8 T cells in Susac syndrome. V dropped 5 bases and J dropped 0 bases, with 14 bases sitting between them. The CDR3 runs to 15 residues. Germline lookup yields CDR1 MNHEY and CDR2 SMNVEV (reference sequence). It was with random hexamers that roughly 0.5 to 1 ug RNA was reverse transcribed. TCRdb re-called the immunoSEQ multiplex PCR reads through MiXCR, storing one row per CDR3 protein. The sample consists of some 130,000 distinct CDR3 sequences, 90% to 95% of them appearing once. The genes are TRBV27 and TRBJ2-7; possibly TRBD1 for D (6 bases). The sample consisted of CD8+ T cells from PBMCs. The receptor was isolated from a human donor with multiple sclerosis. In DNA, the CDR3 is TGTGCCAGCAGTCAACCACGGACAGCCTCCTACGAGCAGTACTTC. Its translation: CASSQPRTASYEQYF.